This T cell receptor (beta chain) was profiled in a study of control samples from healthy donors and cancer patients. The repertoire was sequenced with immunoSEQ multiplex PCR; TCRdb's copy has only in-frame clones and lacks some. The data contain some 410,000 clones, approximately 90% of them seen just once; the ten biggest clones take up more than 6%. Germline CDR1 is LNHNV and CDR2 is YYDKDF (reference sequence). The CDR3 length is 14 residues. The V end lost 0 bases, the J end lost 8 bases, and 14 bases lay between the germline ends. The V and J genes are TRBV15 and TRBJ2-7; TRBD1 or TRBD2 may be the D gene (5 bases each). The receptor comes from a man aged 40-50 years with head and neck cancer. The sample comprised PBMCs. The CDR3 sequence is CATSRDGTETQQYF. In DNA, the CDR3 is TGTGCCACCAGCAGAGATGGGACGGAGACTCAGCAGTACTTC. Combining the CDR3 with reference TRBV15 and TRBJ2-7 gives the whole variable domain DAMVIQNPRYQVTQFGKPVTLSCSQTLNHNVMYWYQQKSSQAPKLLFHYYDKDFNNEADTPDNFQSRRPNTSFCFLDIRSPGLGDTAMYLCATSRDGTETQQYFGPGTRLTVT.